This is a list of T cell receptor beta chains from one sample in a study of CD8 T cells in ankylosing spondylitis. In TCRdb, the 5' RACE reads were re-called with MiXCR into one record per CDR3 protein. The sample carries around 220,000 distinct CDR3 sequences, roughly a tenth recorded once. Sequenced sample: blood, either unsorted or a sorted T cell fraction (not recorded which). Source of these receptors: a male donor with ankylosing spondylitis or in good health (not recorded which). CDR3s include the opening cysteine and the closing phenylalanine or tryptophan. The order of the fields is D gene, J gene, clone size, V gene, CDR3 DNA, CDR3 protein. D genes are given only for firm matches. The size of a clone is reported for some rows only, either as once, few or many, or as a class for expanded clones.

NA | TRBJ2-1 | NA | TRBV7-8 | TGTGCCAGCAGAAAGGCCACAGAGCAGTTCTTC | CASRKATEQFF
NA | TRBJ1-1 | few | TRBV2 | TGTGCCAGCGGAGTAGTGATGAACACTGAAGCTTTCTTT | CASGVVMNTEAFF
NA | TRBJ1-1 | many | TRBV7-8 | TGTGCCAGCAGCTTATTTGGGTCAATGGGGGCAGACACTGAAGCTTTCTTT | CASSLFGSMGADTEAFF
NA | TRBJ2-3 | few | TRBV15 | TGTGCCACCAGCAGAGTACAGGGAGGAGATACGCAGTATTTT | CATSRVQGGDTQYF
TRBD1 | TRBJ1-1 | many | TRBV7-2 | TGTGCCAGCAGCCCACAGGGGAGACGGACTGAAGCTTTCTTT | CASSPQGRRTEAFF
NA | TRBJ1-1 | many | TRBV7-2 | TGTGCCAGCAGCTTAGGGGACTTAATGACTGAAGCTTTCTTT | CASSLGDLMTEAFF
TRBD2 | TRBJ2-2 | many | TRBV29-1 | TGCAGCGTTCTAACTAGCGGGGGCCCGAACACCGGGGAGCTGTTTTTT | CSVLTSGGPNTGELFF
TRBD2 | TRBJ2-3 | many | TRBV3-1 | TGTGCCAGCAGCCTCCGAGGACTAGCGGAGTTTCCAGATACGCAGTATTTT | CASSLRGLAEFPDTQYF
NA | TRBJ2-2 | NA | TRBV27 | TGTGCCAGCAGTCCCAGACAGGACGTCAGCGGGGAGCTGTTTTTT | CASSPRQDVSGELFF
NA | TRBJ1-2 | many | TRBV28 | TGTGCCAGCAGTTTAGTCCGGGATGGGATTTACTATGGCTACACCTTC | CASSLVRDGIYYGYTF
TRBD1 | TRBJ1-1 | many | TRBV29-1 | TGCAGCGTTGAAGACCCCCCAGGGGGGCGCACTGAAGCTTTCTTT | CSVEDPPGGRTEAFF
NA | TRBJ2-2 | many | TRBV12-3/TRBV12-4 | TGTGCCAGCAGACGGACAGACCGTTGGGGCGGGGAGCTGTTTTTT | CASRRTDRWGGELFF
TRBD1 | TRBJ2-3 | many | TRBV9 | TGTGCCAGCAGCGTCAGGGGGCCGGATACGCAGTATTTT | CASSVRGPDTQYF
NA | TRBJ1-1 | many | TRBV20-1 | TGCAGTGCTCCCAACAGGGTTAACACTGAAGCTTTCTTT | CSAPNRVNTEAFF
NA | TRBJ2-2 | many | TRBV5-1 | TGCGCCAGCAGCTTGGCCACCGGGGCAGCCCGGGAGCTGTTTTTT | CASSLATGAARELFF
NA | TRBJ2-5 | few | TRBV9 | TGTGCCAGCAGCGTAGTAGACTCCCCAGGGGCCCAGTACTTC | CASSVVDSPGAQYF
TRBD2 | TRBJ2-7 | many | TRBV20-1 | TGCAGTGCCACCGGGACTAGCGGGGCAAGATACGAGCAGTACTTC | CSATGTSGARYEQYF
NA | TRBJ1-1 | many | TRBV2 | TGTGCCAGCGTCCTTAACGCAGCCGGTCTGGAAGCTTTCTTT | CASVLNAAGLEAFF
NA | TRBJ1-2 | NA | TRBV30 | TGTGCCTGGAGGACAGCCGATCGTGATGGCTACACCTTC | CAWRTADRDGYTF
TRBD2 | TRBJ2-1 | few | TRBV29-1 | TGCAGCGTTGAAGGCGTAGCGACTAGCAGAGTTGACAATGAGCAGTTCTTC | CSVEGVATSRVDNEQFF
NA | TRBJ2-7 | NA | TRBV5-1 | TGCGCCAGCAGCTTGGCCCCCGGAGGGGAGGTAGACGAGCAGTACTTC | CASSLAPGGEVDEQYF
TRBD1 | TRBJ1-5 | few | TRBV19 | TGTGCCAGTAAGGACAGGGATAATCAGCCCCAGCATTTT | CASKDRDNQPQHF
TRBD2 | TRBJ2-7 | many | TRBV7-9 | TGTGCCAGCAGCTTAAAAACTAGCGCATCCTACGAGCAGTACTTC | CASSLKTSASYEQYF
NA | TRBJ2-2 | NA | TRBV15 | TGTGCCACCCAGGACAGAGTGAACACCGGGGAGCTGTTTTTT | CATQDRVNTGELFF
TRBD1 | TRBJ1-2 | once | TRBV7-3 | TGTGCCAGCAGCCTCGGCGGCAGGGGGGATGGCTACACCTTC | CASSLGGRGDGYTF
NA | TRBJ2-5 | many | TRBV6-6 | TGTGCCAGCAGCCCCTCCCGAGGCCAGTACTTC | CASSPSRGQYF
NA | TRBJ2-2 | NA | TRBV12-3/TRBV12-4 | TGTGCCAGCAGTTTGTTTGACGCCGGGGAGCTGTTTTTT | CASSLFDAGELFF
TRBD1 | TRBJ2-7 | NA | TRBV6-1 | TGTGCCAGCAGTAGCCAGGGACAGGGGAGTTACTACGAGCAGTACTTC | CASSSQGQGSYYEQYF
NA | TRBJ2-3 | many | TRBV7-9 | TGTGCCAGCAGCTCGACTAGGGTTTCAGATACGCAGTATTTT | CASSSTRVSDTQYF
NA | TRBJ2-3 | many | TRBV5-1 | TGCGCCAGCAGCTTGGACAGCCCAGATACGCAGTATTTT | CASSLDSPDTQYF
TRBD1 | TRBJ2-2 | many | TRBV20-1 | TGCAGTGCTAGACCAATGGGACAGGGCTACACCGGGGAGCTGTTTTTT | CSARPMGQGYTGELFF
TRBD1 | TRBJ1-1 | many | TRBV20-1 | TGCAGTGCTAGCCCCCCGGGACAGGGGGTCACTGAAGCTTTCTTT | CSASPPGQGVTEAFF
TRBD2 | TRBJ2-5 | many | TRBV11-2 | TGTGCCAGCAGCTTAGTACCTCCCGTAGCGGGTGTGCAGGAGACCCAGTACTTC | CASSLVPPVAGVQETQYF
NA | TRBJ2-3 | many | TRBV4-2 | TGTGCCAGCAGCCAAGAGCCCACAGATACGCAGTATTTT | CASSQEPTDTQYF
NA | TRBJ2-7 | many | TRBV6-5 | TGTGCCAGCAGTTACTCGGGACGGAAGACCTACGAGCAGTACTTC | CASSYSGRKTYEQYF
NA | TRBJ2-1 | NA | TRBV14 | TGTGCCAGCAGCCAAGATGGGAGGGGGGAGCAGTTCTTC | CASSQDGRGEQFF
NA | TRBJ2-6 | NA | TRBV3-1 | TGTGCCAGCAGCCAAGCTCCGGAAACTACAGGTGGGGCCAACGTCCTGACTTTC | CASSQAPETTGGANVLTF
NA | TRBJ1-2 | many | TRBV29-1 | TGCAGCGTTAACGGCCAGGGGTACTTCTATGGCTACACCTTC | CSVNGQGYFYGYTF
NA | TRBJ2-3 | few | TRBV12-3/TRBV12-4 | TGTGCCAGCAGTTTTAGTAGAAGCGCCCCTACAGATACGCAGTATTTT | CASSFSRSAPTDTQYF
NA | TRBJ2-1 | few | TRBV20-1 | TGCAGTGCTCCACCCTTGCTAGGGGGATCTGAGCAGTTCTTC | CSAPPLLGGSEQFF
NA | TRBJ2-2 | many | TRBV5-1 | TGTGCCAGCAGTTTGTCCGCGAACACCGGGGAGCTGTTTTTT | CASSLSANTGELFF
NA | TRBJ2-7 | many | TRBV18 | TGTGCCAGCTCACCTGAATCCCGCTACGAGCAGTACTTC | CASSPESRYEQYF
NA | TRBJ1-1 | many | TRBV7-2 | TGTGCCAGCAGCTTAGTCCACGAGGGCACTGAAGCTTTCTTT | CASSLVHEGTEAFF
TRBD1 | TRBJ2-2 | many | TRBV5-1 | TGCGCCAGCAGCCGTAGGGACAGCTTCACCGGGGAGCTGTTTTTT | CASSRRDSFTGELFF
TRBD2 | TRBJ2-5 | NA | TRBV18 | TGTGCCAGCTCACCACTGACTAGCGGGGGCCAGATCGGGACCCAGTACTTC | CASSPLTSGGQIGTQYF
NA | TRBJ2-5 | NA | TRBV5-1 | TGCGCCAGCAGCTTGGGTTTGGACATCCACATCCAAGAGACCCAGTACTTC | CASSLGLDIHIQETQYF
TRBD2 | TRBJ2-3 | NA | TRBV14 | TGTGCCAGCAGCCGCCGGACTAGCGGGGGCACAGATACGCAGTATTTT | CASSRRTSGGTDTQYF
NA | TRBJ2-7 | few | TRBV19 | TGTGCCAGTGGGCAGGCGACTTACGAGCAGTACTTC | CASGQATYEQYF
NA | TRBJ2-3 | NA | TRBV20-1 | TGCAGTGTTCTAACGGGGGTTAGCACAGATACGCAGTATTTT | CSVLTGVSTDTQYF